The clone carrying this T cell receptor (beta chain) was seen many times. The antigen is unknown. The sample originates from a study of CD8 T cells in ankylosing spondylitis. Notes on the study in general: Ankylosing spondylitis blood seemed to carry a telltale TCR beta motif made of under ten highly homologous variants. Reports of some motif variants in reactive arthritis synovial fluid and blood predate this one.

Quantitative 5'-RACE with molecular barcodes was used to make the TCR beta libraries. MiXCR was run by TCRdb on the 5' RACE reads, yielding one entry per CDR3 protein. The sample lists 250,000 to 350,000 distinct CDR3 sequences, roughly 20% occurring once. This CDR3 comprises 16 residues. Germline lookup yields CDR1 SGHDT and CDR2 YYEEEE. V gave up 0 bases and J gave up 3 bases, with 15 bases separating them. This clonotype originated in a female donor with ankylosing spondylitis or in good health (not recorded which). Sequenced: blood, either unsorted or a sorted T cell fraction (not recorded which). The chain employs TRBV5-6 and TRBJ1-1; possibly TRBD1 for D (5 bases). This CDR3 reads CASSLETWGVDTEAFF. The CDR3 nucleotides are TGTGCCAGCAGCTTGGAAACTTGGGGGGTGGACACTGAAGCTTTCTTT.